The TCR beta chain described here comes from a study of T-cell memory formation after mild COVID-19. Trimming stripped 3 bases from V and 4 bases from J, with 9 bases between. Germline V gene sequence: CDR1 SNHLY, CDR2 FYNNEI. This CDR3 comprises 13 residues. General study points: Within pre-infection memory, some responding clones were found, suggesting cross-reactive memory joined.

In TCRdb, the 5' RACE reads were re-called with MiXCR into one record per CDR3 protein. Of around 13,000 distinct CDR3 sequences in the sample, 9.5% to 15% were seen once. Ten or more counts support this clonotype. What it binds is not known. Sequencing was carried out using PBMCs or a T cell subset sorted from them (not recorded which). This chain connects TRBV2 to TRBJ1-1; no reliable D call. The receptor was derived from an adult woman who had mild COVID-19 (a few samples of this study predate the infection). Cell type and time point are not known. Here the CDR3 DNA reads TGTGCCAGCAGTGATGAGATATTCACTGAAGCTTTCTTT. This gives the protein CASSDEIFTEAFF.